Shown below are 32 T cell receptor beta chains from a single sample sequenced in a study of OX40 agonist ivuxolimab in advanced cancers. Repertoires were generated with immunoSEQ multiplex PCR, while TCRdb's copy carries only in-frame clones and drops some. Of 63,000 or so clones in the sample, approximately 80% were seen once. The sample was CD4+ or CD8+ T cells sorted from blood, taken in a trial of the OX40 agonist ivuxolimab. These receptors were collected from an adult with an advanced solid tumor such as melanoma, head and neck, liver or kidney cancer.

This chain links TRBV15 with TRBJ1-2, with 9 nucleotides matching TRBD1. Unmatched junction bases numbered 0, after V lost 3 bases and J lost 4 bases. The CDR3 contains 13 residues. CDR1 is LNHNV, CDR2 YYDKDF, per germline (reference sequence). CDR3 sequence reads: CATSRDRGYGYTF. CDR3 nucleotide sequence: TGTGCCACCAGCAGGGACAGGGGCTATGGCTACACCTTC.

The rearrangement joins TRBV5-5 to TRBJ2-5, with 7 bases matching TRBD2. Germline CDR1 SGHKS, CDR2 YYEKEE (reference sequence). J gave up 3 bases and V 4 bases, and 9 bases lay outside the gene matches. This CDR3 is built from 15 residues. In DNA form, the CDR3 reads TGTGCCAGCAGCAGCGGGACGGTCCCCGAAGAGACCCAGTACTTC. Amino acid sequence: CASSSGTVPEETQYF. The full variable domain, in which reference TRBV5-5 and TRBJ2-5 provide the parts outside the CDR3, is DAGVTQSPTHLIKTRGQQVTLRCSPISGHKSVSWYQQVLGQGPQFIFQYYEKEERGRGNFPDRFSARQFPNYSSELNVNALLLGDSALYLCASSSGTVPEETQYFGPGTRLLVL.

This chain connects TRBV6-5 to TRBJ1-1; D call uncertain. Deletions cut 7 bases from V and 1 base from J, with 7 bases between. The CDR3 length is 12 residues. Germline CDR1 reads MNHEY; CDR2 reads SVGAGI. DNA of the CDR3: TGTGCCAGCACTAGGAAGAACACTGAAGCTTTCTTT. Its translation: CASTRKNTEAFF.

The chain links TRBV28 to TRBJ2-7, with a weak D call TRBD1 (5 bases). Trimming stripped 6 bases from V and 2 bases from J, with 11 bases between. Germline CDR1 MDHEN, CDR2 SYDVKM. The length of the CDR3 is 13 residues. CDR3 region: CASRRTRPYEQYF. The CDR3 DNA is TGTGCCAGCAGAAGGACACGACCCTACGAGCAGTACTTC.

This sequence joins TRBV5-6 and TRBJ2-7, with 8 positions matching TRBD2. CDR1 and CDR2 from the germline V gene are SGHDT and YYEEEE. The V and J ends lost 0 bases and 3 bases, in that order; junction bases with no gene match: 5. The CDR3 consists of 15 residues. CDR3 amino acids: CASSLGSGAFYEQYF. DNA for the CDR3: TGTGCCAGCAGCTTGGGTAGCGGGGCATTCTACGAGCAGTACTTC.

This clone was seen a single time. The rearrangement uses TRBV19 and TRBJ2-3; TRBD1 matches at 8 bases. Germline trimming cut 1 base from V and 3 bases from J; bases unmatched to any gene: 6. CDR1 is LNHDA, CDR2 SQIVND, per germline (reference sequence). CDR3 length: 16 amino acids. The DNA of the CDR3 is TGTGCCAGTAGTATAGGGACAGGGCAGGGGACAGATACGCAGTATTTT. As protein: CASSIGTGQGTDTQYF.

This clone occurred a few times. J is TRBJ1-6 and V is TRBV5-1, with 11 bases identical to TRBD1. Trimming removed 5 bases from V and 11 bases from J; junction bases left unmatched: 6. This CDR3 region has 14 residues. Germline V gene sequence: CDR1 SGHRS, CDR2 YFSETQ. The CDR3 loop reads CASRPGTGGAPLHF. In nucleotides, the CDR3 is TGCGCCAGCAGGCCCGGGACAGGGGGAGCACCCCTCCACTTT.

V is TRBV7-2 and J is TRBJ2-4; weak D call: TRBD1 (5 bases). The CDR3 sequence is 16 residues long. V was cut by 2 bases and J by 3 bases, with 14 bases left in between. Germline V gene lookup returns CDR1 SGHTA and CDR2 FQGNSA. The CDR3 sequence: CASSLMGRKGKNIQYF. CDR3 in DNA: TGTGCCAGCAGCTTAATGGGGCGAAAGGGCAAAAACATTCAGTACTTC.

The CDR3 sequence is CASSAPEGQVSTGELFF. The CDR3 DNA follows: TGTGCCAGCAGCGCCCCGGAGGGACAGGTTAGCACCGGGGAGCTGTTTTTT. This rearrangement joins TRBV9 to TRBJ2-2, with 8 bases aligning to TRBD1. With V trimmed by 3 bases and J by 4 bases, 11 bases remained unmatched. Germline V gene data show CDR1 as SGDLS and CDR2 as YYNGEE. The CDR3 spans 17 residues.

V is TRBV5-1 and J is TRBJ2-5, with 11 bases matching TRBD2. The CDR3 sequence is 17 residues long. V was clipped by 0 bases and J by 5 bases; unmatched bases: 9. The germline CDR1 and CDR2 sequences are SGHRS and YFSETQ. In DNA form, the CDR3 reads TGCGCCAGCAGCTTGGCCCTGACTAGCGGGGCGGGTGAGACCCAGTACTTC. It is translated as CASSLALTSGAGETQYF. Looking up the rest from reference TRBV5-1 and TRBJ2-5 gives the full variable domain: KAGVTQTPRYLIKTRGQQVTLSCSPISGHRSVSWYQQTPGQGLQFLFEYFSETQRNKGNFPGRFSGRQFSNSRSEMNVSTLELGDSALYLCASSLALTSGAGETQYFGPGTRLLVL.

The chain recombines TRBV10-1 with TRBJ2-2; no firm D call. The CDR3 sequence is 12 residues long. Per the germline V gene, CDR1 is WNHNN and CDR2 is SYGVQD (reference sequence). V was pared by 8 bases and J by 5 bases, with 9 bases between. The CDR3 is CASGFGTGELFF. CDR3 coding DNA: TGCGCCAGCGGTTTCGGAACCGGGGAGCTGTTTTTT.

The gene calls are TRBV5-1 and TRBJ2-7; 10 bases align to TRBD1. This CDR3 is built from 15 residues. The germline CDR1 and CDR2 sequences are SGHRS and YFSETQ. With V trimmed by 5 bases and J by 3 bases, 8 bases remained unmatched. The CDR3 loop reads CASRSGGQGNYEQYF. CDR3 DNA sequence: TGCGCCAGCAGAAGTGGGGGACAGGGGAACTACGAGCAGTACTTC.

This clone has only one observation. The CDR3 sequence is CASRPEGTAVRDTQYF. The CDR3 DNA follows: TGTGCCAGCAGACCTGAGGGGACCGCGGTCAGGGATACGCAGTATTTT. The rearrangement uses TRBV28 and TRBJ2-3; possibly TRBD1 or TRBD2 for D (5 bases each). The CDR3 contains 16 residues. Trimming removed 6 bases from V and 6 bases from J, with 22 bases in between. The germline V gene has CDR1 MDHEN and CDR2 SYDVKM.

The gene calls are TRBV7-9 and TRBJ1-2; D possibly corresponds to TRBD1 (5 bases). Germline V gives CDR1 SEHNR, CDR2 FQNEAQ (reference sequence). The germline V and J ends were trimmed by 4 bases and 6 bases, with 18 bases remaining between them. The CDR3 is 15 amino acids. The CDR3 region is CASSSRDFGRDGYTF. The CDR3 DNA follows: TGTGCCAGCAGCTCTCGGGACTTCGGAAGAGATGGCTACACCTTC.

The chain couples TRBV15 to TRBJ2-3; D perhaps matches TRBD1 (5 bases). The CDR3 is 14 residues long. V gave up 3 bases and J gave up 6 bases, with 13 bases separating them. In germline, CDR1 is LNHNV, CDR2 YYDKDF (reference sequence). The CDR3 DNA reads TGTGCCACCAGCAGTCTTCAAGGGGTGGATACGCAGTATTTT. It is translated as CATSSLQGVDTQYF.

The V gene is TRBV4-2, the J gene TRBJ1-5; D is unclear. The germline V gene encodes CDR1 LGHNA and CDR2 YNFKEQ. The ends were cut back, 0 bases at V and 6 bases at J, with 3 bases in the middle. CDR3 size: 12 residues. CDR3 protein: CASSQDGQPQHF. In nucleotides, the CDR3 is TGTGCCAGCAGCCAAGACGGTCAGCCCCAGCATTTT.

The CDR3 sequence is CASSHMTGTGELFF. DNA of the CDR3: TGTGCCAGCAGCCATATGACGGGAACCGGGGAGCTGTTTTTT. The chain carries TRBV4-2 and TRBJ2-2; a weak D match, TRBD2 (5 bases). The V and J ends lost 3 bases and 5 bases respectively, with 10 bases between them. Per germline, CDR1 LGHNA and CDR2 YNFKEQ. There are 14 residues in the CDR3.

The gene calls are TRBV10-2 and TRBJ1-5, with 9 bases that match TRBD1. Germline-derived CDR1 and CDR2 are WSHSY and SAAADI. After removal of 5 bases from V and 7 bases from J, the junction contained 6 bases not matched to a gene. This CDR3 region has 14 residues. DNA for the CDR3: TGCGCCAGCAGTAAAGACAGGGGGGACCAGCCCCAGCATTTT. Amino acid sequence: CASSKDRGDQPQHF.

The chain employs TRBV6-5 and TRBJ1-2; the match to TRBD1 covers 9 bases. Germline CDR1 and CDR2: MNHEY and SVGAGI. V dropped 0 bases and J dropped 8; count of bases not matched to a gene: 4. The CDR3 is made up of 14 amino acids. CDR3 sequence reads: CASSYSGTGGGYTF. The CDR3 coding sequence is TGTGCCAGCAGTTACTCCGGCACAGGGGGCGGCTACACCTTC.

The genes are TRBV11-2 and TRBJ1-2, with a weak D call TRBD1 (5 bases). Germline CDR1 and CDR2: SGHAT and FQNNGV. V was trimmed by 3 bases and J by 8 bases, leaving 13 bases between them. This CDR3 contains 13 residues. The CDR3 loop reads CASSFTSRDGYTF. The DNA of the CDR3 is TGTGCCAGCAGCTTTACTTCACGGGACGGCTACACCTTC.

The table lists this clone with a count of one. The chain is built from TRBV5-6 and TRBJ1-2, with 9 bases lining up with TRBD1. CDR1 SGHDT and CDR2 YYEEEE come from the germline V gene. The CDR3 contains 14 residues. The V gene end was trimmed by 4 bases and the J gene end by 2 bases; junction bases not matched to a gene: 3. The CDR3 sequence is CASSPGTGNYGYTF. The CDR3 coding sequence is TGTGCCAGCAGCCCGGGGACAGGGAACTATGGCTACACCTTC.

The chain couples TRBV5-4 to TRBJ2-1; tentatively, D is TRBD1 or TRBD2 (6 bases each). Trimming took 4 bases from V and 0 from J, leaving 17 bases between them. The CDR3 loop spans 17 amino acids. Germline CDR1 and CDR2: SGHNT and YYREEE (reference sequence). This CDR3 is CASSALGGGSSYNEQFF. The DNA for the CDR3 is TGTGCCAGCAGCGCCCTCGGAGGGGGGAGCTCCTACAATGAGCAGTTCTTC.

This clone was picked up one time. The chain uses TRBV7-9 and TRBJ1-1, with TRBD1 identical over 7 bases. The CDR3 consists of 13 residues. Trimming removed 7 bases from V and 1 base from J; junction bases left unmatched: 3. Germline CDR1 SEHNR, CDR2 FQNEAQ (reference sequence). The CDR3: CASNQGGNTEAFF. Written as DNA, the CDR3 is TGTGCCAGCAACCAGGGGGGGAACACTGAAGCTTTCTTT. The full variable domain, rest sourced from reference TRBV7-9 and TRBJ1-1, is DTGVSQNPRHKITKRGQNVTFRCDPISEHNRLYWYRQTLGQGPEFLTYFQNEAQLEKSRLLSDRFSAERPKGSFSTLEIQRTEQGDSAMYLCASNQGGNTEAFFGQGTRLTVV.

This sequence joins TRBV2 and TRBJ2-7; D gene uncertain. CDR1 and CDR2 from the germline V gene are SNHLY and FYNNEI. V was shortened by 2 bases and J by 3 bases, with 11 bases between the two germline ends. This CDR3 has 14 residues. Written as DNA, the CDR3 is TGTGCCAGCAGTGAACTTGCTTCCAGCTACGAGCAGTACTTC. Its protein is CASSELASSYEQYF.

This sequence joins TRBV28 and TRBJ2-5; 8 nucleotides match TRBD2. Looked up from germline, CDR1 is MDHEN and CDR2 is SYDVKM. Losses at the gene ends were 11 bases for V and 3 bases for J; bases not matched to a gene: 8. This CDR3 region has 13 residues. CDR3 loop: CAAVGRGEETQYF. The DNA for the CDR3 is TGTGCCGCAGTAGGGCGGGGGGAAGAGACCCAGTACTTC. Supplemented by reference TRBV28 and TRBJ2-5, the full variable domain reads DVKVTQSSRYLVKRTGEKVFLECVQDMDHENMFWYRQDPGLGLRLIYFSYDVKMKEKGDIPEGYSVSREKKERFSLILESASTNQTSMYLCAAVGRGEETQYFGPGTRLLVL.

This clone was found a few times. The V call is TRBV4-1, the J call TRBJ1-1, with TRBD1 as a possible D gene (6 bases). The CDR3 extends over 14 amino acids. V lost 3 bases and J 2 bases, leaving 10 bases between the germline ends. Germline assignment: CDR1 MGHRA and CDR2 YSYEKL. CDR3 nucleotide sequence: TGCGCCAGCAGCCAGCAGGACAGCAACACTGAAGCTTTCTTT. Protein product: CASSQQDSNTEAFF.

This chain links TRBV4-2 with TRBJ2-7; 12 bases are a match to TRBD2. CDR3 length: 17 residues. The J segment lost 4 bases and the V segment lost 3 bases, leaving 10 bases of the junction unmatched. Germline CDR1 and CDR2: LGHNA and YNFKEQ. CDR3 residues: CASSQDLAGGPLYEQYF. In DNA, the CDR3 is TGTGCCAGCAGCCAGGACCTAGCGGGGGGGCCTTTGTACGAGCAGTACTTC.

In its sample, this clone was seen a few times. V and J are TRBV5-1 and TRBJ1-1, with no clear D. CDR3 length: 15 residues. Germline V gene sequence: CDR1 SGHRS, CDR2 YFSETQ. The V and J ends lost 0 bases and 0 bases respectively, with 9 bases between them. The CDR3 nucleotides are TGCGCCAGCAGCTTGGTAGGGAGTATGAACACTGAAGCTTTCTTT. It codes for CASSLVGSMNTEAFF.

As concerns this clone: This same CDR3 is encoded by further DNA sequences in the sample. The chain joins TRBV19 to TRBJ2-3; either TRBD1 or TRBD2 may supply D (5 bases each). This CDR3 spans 16 amino acids. V dropped 3 bases and J dropped 2 bases, with 15 bases sitting between them. Looked up from germline, CDR1 is LNHDA and CDR2 is SQIVND (reference sequence). Written as DNA, the CDR3 is TGTGCCAGTAGTATTCGTCTAGCAGGGTACACAGATACGCAGTATTTT. It is translated as CASSIRLAGYTDTQYF. Drawing the rest from reference TRBV19 and TRBJ2-3, the complete variable domain is DGGITQSPKYLFRKEGQNVTLSCEQNLNHDAMYWYRQDPGQGLRLIYYSQIVNDFQKGDIAEGYSVSREKKESFPLTVTSAQKNPTAFYLCASSIRLAGYTDTQYFGPGTRLTVL.

The chain recombines TRBV18 with TRBJ2-5; tentatively, D is TRBD2 (6 bases). The V gene's germline CDR1 is KGHSH and CDR2 LQKENI. This CDR3 spans 12 amino acids. Trimming took 6 bases from V and 5 from J, leaving 10 bases between them. The CDR3 nucleotides are TGTGCCAGCTCCCAAGGAGGGGAGACCCAGTACTTC. Translated: CASSQGGETQYF. The whole variable domain, remainder taken from reference TRBV18 and TRBJ2-5, is NAGVMQNPRHLVRRRGQEARLRCSPMKGHSHVYWYRQLPEEGLKFMVYLQKENIIDESGMPKERFSAEFPKEGPSILRIQQVVRGDSAAYFCASSQGGETQYFGPGTRLLVL.

The CDR3 spells CASSLKQGVNSPLHF. In DNA form, the CDR3 reads TGCGCCAGCAGCTTGAAACAGGGAGTCAATTCACCCCTCCACTTT. The chain couples TRBV5-1 to TRBJ1-6; D might be TRBD1 (6 bases). The CDR3 is 15 amino acids. Trimming took off 1 base at V and 7 bases at J, with 12 bases between the two ends. Germline CDR1 and CDR2: SGHRS and YFSETQ.

J is TRBJ2-7 and V is TRBV19, with D possibly being TRBD1 (5 bases). The CDR3 runs 13 residues. Trimming removed 3 bases from V and 3 bases from J, with 9 bases in between. In germline, CDR1 is LNHDA, CDR2 SQIVND (reference sequence). The CDR3 here is CASSIGQYYEQYF. The CDR3 nucleotides are TGTGCCAGTAGTATTGGACAATACTACGAGCAGTACTTC.